The source of this TCR beta chain is a study of response to subunit inactivated influenza vaccine. Germline-derived CDR1 and CDR2 are MGHRA and YSYEKL. This CDR3 region has 17 residues. V shed 3 bases and J shed 0 bases, with 17 bases lying between them. In TCRdb, the RT-PCR reads were re-called with MiXCR into one record per CDR3 protein. The sample has around 480,000 distinct CDR3 sequences; approximately 11% are singletons. The chain uses TRBV4-1 and TRBJ1-1; possible D gene TRBD1, 6 bases. This receptor was identified in a man aged 50-60 years who received an inactivated influenza vaccine. The sample was PBMCs from blood, taken more than 35 days after vaccination. The CDR3 region has the DNA TGCGCCAGCAGCCACAATAAAGCTAGGGACATGAACACTGAAGCTTTCTTT. This encodes CASSHNKARDMNTEAFF.